This T cell receptor beta chain was found in a study of blood T cell repertoires in COVID-19. J was trimmed by 2 bases and V by 4 bases; bases with no gene match: 0. CDR3 length: 15 residues. Germline CDR1 reads LNHDA; CDR2 reads SQIVND (reference sequence). Exposed volunteers were people who met a COVID-19 case within 2 weeks before study entry. The repertoire was sequenced with immunoSEQ multiplex PCR; TCRdb's copy has only in-frame clones and lacks some. This table holds 150,000 to 200,000 clones, 80% to 85% found once. The source is a man between 70 and 80 years old who had been exposed to COVID-19. The V and J genes are TRBV19 and TRBJ2-7; TRBD2 agrees at 15 bases. Specimen: PBMCs or T cells enriched from blood (not recorded which). The CDR3 nucleotides are TGTGCCAGTAGTAGGACTAGCGGGGGGGCCTACGAGCAGTACTTC. This translates into CASSRTSGGAYEQYF.